This T cell receptor (beta chain) came from a study of graft-versus-host responses after intestinal transplantation. The wider study: Induction using anti-thymocyte globulin, followed by tacrolimus and steroids for 3 to 4 years, was given to all recipients.

Produced via immunoSEQ multiplex PCR; TCRdb's table is partial and in-frame only. The table lists more than 100,000 clones, 80% to 95% of them singletons. Study-wide findings and caveats: The study associated peak circulating GvH clone levels with early post-transplant HvG declines. Some patients had graft-donor T cell macrochimerism. In their allografts, the ratios of graft-versus-host to host-versus-graft T cell clones were high. Some GvH clones appeared in ileal mucosa or blood before recipient bone marrow.

With regard to this clone: Antigen specificity is unknown.

There are 13 residues in the CDR3. V shed 1 base and J shed 4 bases, with 6 bases lying between them. Germline CDR1 and CDR2: SGHRS and YFSETQ. The sequence came from a human donor who received an intestinal transplant. The material sequenced was unstimulated CD8+ T cells sorted from spleen or lymph node cells, taken before intestinal transplant. The rearrangement joins TRBV5-1 to TRBJ2-1; D not certain. The CDR3 DNA reads TGCGCCAGCAGCTTGCCGGCTTACAATGAGCAGTTCTTC. It is translated as CASSLPAYNEQFF.